This T cell receptor (beta chain) derives from a study of T cell responses to AZD1222 COVID-19 vaccine. Study observations and caveats: Reports indicate that nearly half of spike-specific TCRs are directed at unmutated variant regions.

Profiled with immunoSEQ multiplex PCR; TCRdb holds only in-frame clones, not every one. Here the sample spans around 65,000 clones, approximately 85% being singletons. Deletions cut 4 bases from V and 15 bases from J, with 19 bases between. CDR3 length: 13 amino acids. Germline lookup yields CDR1 MGHRA and CDR2 YSYEKL. Samples with a second dose at about 4 or about 12 weeks were pooled together. Points on this clone: Its antigen is as yet unknown.

The chain recombines TRBV4-1 with TRBJ2-1; possible D gene TRBD2, 5 bases. This TCR came from an adult who received the AZD1222 COVID-19 vaccine. The source material was peripheral blood, sampled 28 days after the second AZD1222 dose. As DNA, the CDR3 is TGCGCCAGCAGCCGGGATGGACTGGACCCAGCGTTCTTC. Amino acid sequence: CASSRDGLDPAFF.